This TCR beta chain derives from a study of T cell repertoires in cytomegalovirus infection. This clonotype came up a few times. Its specificity is unknown. Each CDR3 protein gets one entry after TCRdb re-called the reads with MiXCR. The sample has around 900,000 distinct CDR3 sequences, around a third seen once. Germline CDR1 reads MGHRA; CDR2 reads YSYEKL. CDR3 size: 20 residues. V lost 0 bases to trimming and J lost 2 bases, with 20 bases between them. The rearrangement links TRBV4-1 to TRBJ1-6, with a weak D call TRBD1 (6 bases). The clonotype was recovered from a human donor in good health (CMV status not recorded). Some clones in this sample may be carry-over from other donors' samples. This specimen consisted of cultured CD8+ T cells from PBMCs, obtained from culture after CMV antigen stimulation. The CDR3 region is CASSQERSDFPGAYNSPLHF. CDR3 sequence (DNA): TGCGCCAGCAGCCAAGAGAGATCGGACTTCCCAGGGGCCTATAATTCACCCCTCCACTTT.